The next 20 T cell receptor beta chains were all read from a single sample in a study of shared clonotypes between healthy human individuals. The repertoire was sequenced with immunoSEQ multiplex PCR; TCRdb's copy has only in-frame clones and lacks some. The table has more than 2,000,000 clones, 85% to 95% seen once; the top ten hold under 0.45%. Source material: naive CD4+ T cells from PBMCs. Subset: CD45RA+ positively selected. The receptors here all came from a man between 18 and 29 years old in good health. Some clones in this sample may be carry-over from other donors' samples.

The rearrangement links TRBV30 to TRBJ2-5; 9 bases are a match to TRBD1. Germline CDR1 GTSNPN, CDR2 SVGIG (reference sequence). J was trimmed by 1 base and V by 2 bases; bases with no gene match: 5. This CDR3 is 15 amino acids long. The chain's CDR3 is CAWSPPGQGQETQYF. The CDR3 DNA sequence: TGTGCCTGGAGTCCGCCGGGACAGGGCCAAGAGACCCAGTACTTC.

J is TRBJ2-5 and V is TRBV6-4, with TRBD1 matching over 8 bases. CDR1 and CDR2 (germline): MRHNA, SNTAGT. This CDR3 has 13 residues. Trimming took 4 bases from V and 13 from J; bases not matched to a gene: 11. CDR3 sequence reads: CASSALDRGPLYF. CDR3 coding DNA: TGTGCCAGCAGTGCCCTCGACAGGGGCCCATTGTACTTC.

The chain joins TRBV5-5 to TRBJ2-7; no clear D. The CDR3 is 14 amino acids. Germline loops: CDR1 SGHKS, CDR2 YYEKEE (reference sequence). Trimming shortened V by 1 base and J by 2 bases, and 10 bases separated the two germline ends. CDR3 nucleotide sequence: TGTGCCAGCAGCTTGCCGGCGGTGACCTACGAGCAGTACTTC. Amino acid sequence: CASSLPAVTYEQYF.

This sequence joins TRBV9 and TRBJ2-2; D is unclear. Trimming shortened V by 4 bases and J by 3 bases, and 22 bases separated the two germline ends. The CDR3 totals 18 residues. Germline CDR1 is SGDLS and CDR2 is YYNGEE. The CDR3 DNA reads TGTGCCAGCAGCCCCCGTGAGTGGATTAGAATCGACACCGGGGAGCTGTTTTTT. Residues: CASSPREWIRIDTGELFF.

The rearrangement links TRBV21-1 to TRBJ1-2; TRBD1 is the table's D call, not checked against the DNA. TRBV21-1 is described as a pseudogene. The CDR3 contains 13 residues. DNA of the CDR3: TGTGCCAGCAGCAAGACAGCTCCGACTGGCTACACCTTC. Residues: CASSKTAPTGYTF.

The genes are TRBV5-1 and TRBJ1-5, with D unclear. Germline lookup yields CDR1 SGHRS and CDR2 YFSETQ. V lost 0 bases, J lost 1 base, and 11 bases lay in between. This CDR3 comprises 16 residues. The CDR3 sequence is CASSLAPLSSNQPQHF. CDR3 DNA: TGCGCCAGCAGCTTGGCCCCCTTATCAAGCAATCAGCCCCAGCATTTT. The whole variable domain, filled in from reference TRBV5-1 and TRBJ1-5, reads KAGVTQTPRYLIKTRGQQVTLSCSPISGHRSVSWYQQTPGQGLQFLFEYFSETQRNKGNFPGRFSGRQFSNSRSEMNVSTLELGDSALYLCASSLAPLSSNQPQHFGDGTRLSIL.

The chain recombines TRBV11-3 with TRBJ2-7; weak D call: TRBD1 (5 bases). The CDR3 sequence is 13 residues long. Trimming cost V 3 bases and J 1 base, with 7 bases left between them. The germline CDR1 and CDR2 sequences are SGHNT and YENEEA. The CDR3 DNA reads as TGTGCCAGCAGCTTGACAGAATCCTACGAGCAGTACTTC. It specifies CASSLTESYEQYF.

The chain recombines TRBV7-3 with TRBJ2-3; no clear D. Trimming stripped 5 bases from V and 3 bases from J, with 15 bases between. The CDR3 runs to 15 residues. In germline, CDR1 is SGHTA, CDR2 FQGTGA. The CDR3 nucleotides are TGTGCCAGCAGCCCTCTGGGTCTTCTTACAGATACGCAGTATTTT. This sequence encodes CASSPLGLLTDTQYF.

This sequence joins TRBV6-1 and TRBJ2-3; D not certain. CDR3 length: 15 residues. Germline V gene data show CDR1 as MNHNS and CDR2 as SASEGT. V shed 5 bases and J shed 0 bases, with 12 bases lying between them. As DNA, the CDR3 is TGTGCCAGCAGTCTGTGGACCTCGAGCACAGATACGCAGTATTTT. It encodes CASSLWTSSTDTQYF.

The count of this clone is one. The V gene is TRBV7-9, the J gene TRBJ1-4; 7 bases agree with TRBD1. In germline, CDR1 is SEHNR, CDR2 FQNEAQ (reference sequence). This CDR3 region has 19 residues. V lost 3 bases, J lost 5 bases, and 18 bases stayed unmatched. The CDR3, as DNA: TGTGCCAGCAGCTTCCCTAAAGGTCCAGGGGGACAAAGGAATGAAAAACTGTTTTTT. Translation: CASSFPKGPGGQRNEKLFF.

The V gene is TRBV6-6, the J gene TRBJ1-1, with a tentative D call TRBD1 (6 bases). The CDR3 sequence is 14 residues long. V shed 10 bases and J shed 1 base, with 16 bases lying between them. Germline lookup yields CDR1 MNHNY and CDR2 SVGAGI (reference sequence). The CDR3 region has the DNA TGTGCCACGAAGGCGGACAGTTCGAACACTGAAGCTTTCTTT. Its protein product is CATKADSSNTEAFF.

The CDR3 bases are TGTGCCAGCAGCTTAGATGGGGCCCGGGAGCAGTACTTC. The encoded protein is CASSLDGAREQYF. The chain joins TRBV11-2 to TRBJ2-7, with D possibly matching TRBD1 (5 bases). Trimming removed 0 bases from V and 7 bases from J, with 10 bases in between. The CDR3 contains 13 residues. In germline, CDR1 is SGHAT, CDR2 FQNNGV.

In DNA, the CDR3 is TGTGCCAGCAGACTGACAGGGGTCTACGAGCAGTACTTC. Translation gives CASRLTGVYEQYF. This chain connects TRBV27 to TRBJ2-7; 8 bases match TRBD1. V shed 6 bases and J 3 bases; nucleotides not matched to a gene: 4. Germline CDR1 MNHEY, CDR2 SMNVEV (reference sequence). The CDR3 runs 13 residues.

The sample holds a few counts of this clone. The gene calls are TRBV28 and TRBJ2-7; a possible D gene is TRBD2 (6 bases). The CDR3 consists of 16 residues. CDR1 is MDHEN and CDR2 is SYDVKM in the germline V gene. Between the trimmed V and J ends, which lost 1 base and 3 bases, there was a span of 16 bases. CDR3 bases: TGTGCCAGCAGTTTATCGGGCGGGAATGGCGGCTACGAGCAGTACTTC. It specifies CASSLSGGNGGYEQYF.

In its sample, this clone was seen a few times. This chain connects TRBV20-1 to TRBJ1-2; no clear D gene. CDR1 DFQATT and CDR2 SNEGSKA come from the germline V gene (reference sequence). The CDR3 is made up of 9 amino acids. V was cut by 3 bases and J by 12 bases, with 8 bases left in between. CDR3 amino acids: CSASREDTF. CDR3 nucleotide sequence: TGCAGTGCTAGTAGAGAGGACACCTTC.

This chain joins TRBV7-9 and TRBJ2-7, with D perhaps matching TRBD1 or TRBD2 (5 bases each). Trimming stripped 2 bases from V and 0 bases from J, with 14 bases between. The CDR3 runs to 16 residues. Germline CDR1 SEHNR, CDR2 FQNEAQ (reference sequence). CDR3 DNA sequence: TGTGCCAGCAGCTTAAAGGTGTGGGGGAGCTCCTACGAGCAGTACTTC. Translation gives CASSLKVWGSSYEQYF.

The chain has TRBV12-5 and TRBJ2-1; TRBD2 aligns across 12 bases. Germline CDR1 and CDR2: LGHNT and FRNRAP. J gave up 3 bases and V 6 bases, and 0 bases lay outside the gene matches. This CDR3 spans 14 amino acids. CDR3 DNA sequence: TGTGCTAGTGGGACTAGCGGGAGCTACAATGAGCAGTTCTTC. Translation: CASGTSGSYNEQFF.

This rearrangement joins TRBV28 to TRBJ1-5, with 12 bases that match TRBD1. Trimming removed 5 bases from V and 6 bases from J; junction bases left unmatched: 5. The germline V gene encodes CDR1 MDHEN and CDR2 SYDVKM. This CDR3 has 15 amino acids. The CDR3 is CASSRDRGQSQPQHF. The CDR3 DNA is TGTGCCAGCAGTAGGGACAGGGGGCAATCTCAGCCCCAGCATTTT. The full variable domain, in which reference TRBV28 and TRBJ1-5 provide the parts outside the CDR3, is DVKVTQSSRYLVKRTGEKVFLECVQDMDHENMFWYRQDPGLGLRLIYFSYDVKMKEKGDIPEGYSVSREKKERFSLILESASTNQTSMYLCASSRDRGQSQPQHFGDGTRLSIL.

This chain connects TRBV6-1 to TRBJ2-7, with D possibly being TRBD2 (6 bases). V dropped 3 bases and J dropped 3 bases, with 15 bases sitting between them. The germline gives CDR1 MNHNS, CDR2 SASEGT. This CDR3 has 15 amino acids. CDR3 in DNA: TGTGCCAGCAGTGAGGGAGTAGCGGCACTCTACGAGCAGTACTTC. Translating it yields CASSEGVAALYEQYF.

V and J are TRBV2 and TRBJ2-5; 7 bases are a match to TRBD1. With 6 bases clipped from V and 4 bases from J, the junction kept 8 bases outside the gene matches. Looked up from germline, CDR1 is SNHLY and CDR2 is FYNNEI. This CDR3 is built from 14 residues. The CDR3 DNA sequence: TGTGCCAGCAGATACAGGGGCGTGCGAGAGACCCAGTACTTC. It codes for CASRYRGVRETQYF. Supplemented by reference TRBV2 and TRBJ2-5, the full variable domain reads EPEVTQTPSHQVTQMGQEVILRCVPISNHLYFYWYRQILGQKVEFLVSFYNNEISEKSEIFDDQFSVERPDGSNFTLKIRSTKLEDSAMYFCASRYRGVRETQYFGPGTRLLVL.